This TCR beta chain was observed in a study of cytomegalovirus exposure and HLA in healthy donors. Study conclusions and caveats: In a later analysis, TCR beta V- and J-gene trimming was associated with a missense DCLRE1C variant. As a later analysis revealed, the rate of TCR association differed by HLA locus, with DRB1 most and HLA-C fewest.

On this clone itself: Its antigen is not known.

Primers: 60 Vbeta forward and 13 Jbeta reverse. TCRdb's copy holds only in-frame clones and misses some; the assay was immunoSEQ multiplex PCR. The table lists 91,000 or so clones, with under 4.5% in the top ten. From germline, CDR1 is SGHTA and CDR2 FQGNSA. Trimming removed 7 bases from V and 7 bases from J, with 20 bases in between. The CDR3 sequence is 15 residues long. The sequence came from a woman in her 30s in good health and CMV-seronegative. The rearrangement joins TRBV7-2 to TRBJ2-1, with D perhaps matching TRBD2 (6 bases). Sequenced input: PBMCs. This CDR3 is CASTQGWRGGNEQFF. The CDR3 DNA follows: TGTGCCAGCACCCAAGGGTGGAGGGGCGGGAATGAGCAGTTCTTC.